These T cell receptor beta chains were read from a single sample in a study of radiation and T cells in renal cell carcinoma. TCRdb's copy holds only in-frame clones and misses some; the assay was immunoSEQ multiplex PCR. The repertoire holds 150,000 to 180,000 clones, with 87% as singletons. This material consisted of blood, taken from a patient whose treatment included radiotherapy and nephrectomy. The receptors were sampled from a woman in her 50s with renal cell carcinoma. Both conserved end residues are part of each CDR3. The D gene is left open where the match is weak. The size field is filled for only some rows; it gives once, few, many or a size class.

J gene | clone size | D gene | V gene | CDR3 DNA | CDR3 protein
TRBJ2-2 | . | TRBD1 | TRBV5-1 | TGCGCCAGCAGCTTGGAAATACAGGGGGCCGGGGAGCTGTTTTTT | CASSLEIQGAGELFF
TRBJ2-7 | . | TRBD1 | TRBV5-5 | TGTGCCAGCAGCGAGGTCATGGGACAGGGACGGGACGAGCAGTACTTC | CASSEVMGQGRDEQYF
TRBJ2-2 | . | TRBD2 | TRBV5-1 | TGCGCCAGCAGCTTACTAGCGGGGAGGAACACCGGGGAGCTGTTTTTT | CASSLLAGRNTGELFF
TRBJ2-1 | . | . | TRBV30 | TGTGCCCTGGAAAAGAGGGTGAGCCCCTACAATGAGCAGTTCTTC | CALEKRVSPYNEQFF
TRBJ1-2 | . | . | TRBV6-5 | TGTGCCAGCAGGAGCGACGGTGACTATGGCTACACCTTC | CASRSDGDYGYTF
TRBJ1-2 | . | . | TRBV5-4 | TGTGCCAGCCGATCCCCGGGGGAAACTAACTATGGCTACACCTTC | CASRSPGETNYGYTF
TRBJ1-4 | . | . | TRBV16 | TGTGCCAGCAGCGCCGGGGTCTGGGATCATAATGAAAAACTGTTTTTT | CASSAGVWDHNEKLFF
TRBJ1-3 | . | . | TRBV15 | TGTGCCACCAGCAGAGATGATAGCGGGGTACGAAACACCATATATTTT | CATSRDDSGVRNTIYF
TRBJ2-2 | . | . | TRBV5-8 | TGTGCCAGCCAAGTGCTGAACACCGGGGAGCTGTTTTTT | CASQVLNTGELFF
TRBJ1-3 | . | TRBD1 | TRBV28 | TGTGCCAGCAGTTTAGGACAGGGAATATACACCATATATTTT | CASSLGQGIYTIYF
TRBJ1-5 | . | TRBD1 | TRBV2 | TGTGCCAACCACCGGGACAGGGATCAGCCCCAGCATTTT | CANHRDRDQPQHF
TRBJ1-4 | . | . | TRBV9 | TGTGCCAGCAGCGTAGGAGACGGCGGGGGGTACGAAAAACTGTTTTTT | CASSVGDGGGYEKLFF
TRBJ2-1 | . | TRBD2 | TRBV9 | TGTGCCAGCAGCTTCCGACTAGCGGGGGGGAATGAGCAGTTCTTC | CASSFRLAGGNEQFF
TRBJ1-1 | . | . | TRBV7-9 | TGTGCCAGCACCGGGACGTCAAACACTGAAGCTTTCTTT | CASTGTSNTEAFF
TRBJ1-1 | . | TRBD1 | TRBV19 | TGTGCCAGTAGTACCGGGACAGGAACTTTGAACACTGAAGCTTTCTTT | CASSTGTGTLNTEAFF
TRBJ1-1 | . | TRBD1 | TRBV6-1 | TGTGCCACTGACAGGGCGTCGGGTGTCACTGAAGCTTTCTTT | CATDRASGVTEAFF
TRBJ2-3 | . | . | TRBV29-1 | TGCAGCGTTGTAGTCAAAAGGGCGGGGGCCACAGATACGCAGTATTTT | CSVVVKRAGATDTQYF
TRBJ1-4 | . | . | TRBV7-6 | TGTGCCAGCAGCTTAGAAATAGCTAATGAAAAACTGTTTTTT | CASSLEIANEKLFF
TRBJ1-6 | . | . | TRBV30 | TGTGCCTGGAGTGTGGGGGGGCAGGGTTCACCCCTCCACTTT | CAWSVGGQGSPLHF
TRBJ2-2 | . | . | TRBV11-2 | TGTGCCAGCAGCCCTGGTGGGGGGGCGAACGGGGAGCTGTTTTTT | CASSPGGGANGELFF
TRBJ1-1 | . | . | TRBV19 | TGTGCCAGTAGTATAGCAATGGGGAACACTGAAGCTTTCTTT | CASSIAMGNTEAFF
TRBJ1-2 | . | TRBD1 | TRBV7-6 | TGTGCCAGCAGCTTACAGGGGGATGGCTACACCTTC | CASSLQGDGYTF
TRBJ2-2 | . | . | TRBV19 | TGTGCCACCAGAAGGGGGAGGAACACCGGGGAGCTGTTTTTT | CATRRGRNTGELFF
TRBJ1-4 | . | . | TRBV5-1 | TGCGCCAGCAGCTTGGCCATCGGGGGTGAAAAACTGTTTTTT | CASSLAIGGEKLFF
TRBJ2-7 | . | . | TRBV9 | TGTGCCAGCAGCGTAGTCGGGAGCTCCTACGAGCAGTACTTC | CASSVVGSSYEQYF
TRBJ1-5 | . | . | TRBV2 | TGTGCCAGCAGTGATGAAGTCCGTCAGCCCCAGCATTTT | CASSDEVRQPQHF
TRBJ2-6 | . | TRBD1 | TRBV7-6 | TGTGCCAGCAGCTTAGGCAGGGGGCGGGCCAACGTCCTGACTTTC | CASSLGRGRANVLTF
TRBJ1-5 | once | TRBD1 | TRBV6-5 | TGTGCCAGCAGTAGCAGGGGGCGCAACAATCAGCCCCAGCATTTT | CASSSRGRNNQPQHF
TRBJ1-6 | few | . | TRBV6-1 | TGTGCCAGCAGTGAAGCGGTAAAGAATTCACCCCTCCACTTT | CASSEAVKNSPLHF
TRBJ1-5 | . | TRBD1 | TRBV18 | TGTGCCAGCTCACCAGGGTCAACAGGGGGCGGTCAGCCCCAGCATTTT | CASSPGSTGGGQPQHF
TRBJ2-2 | . | . | TRBV10-2 | TGCGCCGCGGGGGCAGGGGACACCGGGGAGCTGTTTTTT | CAAGAGDTGELFF
TRBJ2-2 | . | TRBD2 | TRBV5-4 | TGTGCCAGCAGCTTGGACCTAGCGGGGACTAACACCGGGGAGCTGTTTTTT | CASSLDLAGTNTGELFF
TRBJ1-1 | . | . | TRBV2 | TGTGCCAGCACGACGGATCGGGCTTTCTTT | CASTTDRAFF
TRBJ1-3 | . | . | TRBV7-2 | TGTGCCAGCAGCTTATGGGTTACGGGGGCGACTCCTGGAAACACCATATATTTT | CASSLWVTGATPGNTIYF
TRBJ2-1 | . | . | TRBV11-3 | TGTGCCAGCAGCACTAGCTCTGGGCAGGGTGAGCAGTTCTTC | CASSTSSGQGEQFF
TRBJ1-3 | . | . | TRBV7-9 | TGTGCCAGCAGCTTTGGACCGACGGGGGGAAACACCATATATTTT | CASSFGPTGGNTIYF
TRBJ1-1 | . | . | TRBV5-1 | TGCGCCAGCAGCTTGAATCGGGGGGCCGACACTGAAGCTTTCTTT | CASSLNRGADTEAFF
TRBJ1-1 | . | . | TRBV5-5 | TGTGCCAGCAGCTTGTATTGGGCGAACACTGAAGCTTTCTTT | CASSLYWANTEAFF
TRBJ2-7 | . | . | TRBV10-3 | TGTGCCATCCGGGACGGACCTGGGGAGCAGTACTTC | CAIRDGPGEQYF
TRBJ2-2 | . | TRBD2 | TRBV9 | TGTGCCAGCAGCGTAGCCGGAAGGGGACTAGCCGGGGAGCTGTTTTTT | CASSVAGRGLAGELFF
TRBJ2-1 | once | . | TRBV18 | TGTGCCAGCACCCTCGGGAGTTACAATGAGCAGTTCTTC | CASTLGSYNEQFF
TRBJ1-2 | . | . | TRBV27 | TGTGCCAGCAGTTTAAGGGCGGGCATAGGCTATGGCTACACCTTC | CASSLRAGIGYGYTF
TRBJ1-5 | . | . | TRBV2 | TGTGCCAGCAGTGTTAACAGGGTTAGCAATCAGCCCCAGCATTTT | CASSVNRVSNQPQHF
TRBJ2-2 | . | . | TRBV11-3 | TGTGCCAGCAGCCTCGGAATAGGGAACACCGGGGAGCTGTTTTTT | CASSLGIGNTGELFF
TRBJ1-2 | . | TRBD1 | TRBV7-3 | TGTGCCAGCAGCTCATCGACAGGGAACTATGGCTACACCTTC | CASSSSTGNYGYTF
TRBJ2-3 | . | TRBD2 | TRBV15 | TGTGCCACCAGCACGGGTATTAGCGGGGTAAGAGCAGATACGCAGTATTTT | CATSTGISGVRADTQYF
TRBJ2-7 | . | TRBD1 | TRBV19 | TGTGCCAGTAGTGTCAACCCGGGACAGTCCTACGAGCAGTACTTC | CASSVNPGQSYEQYF
TRBJ2-1 | . | TRBD2 | TRBV18 | TGTGCCAGCTCTCCCCCGGGACTAGCTTCCTACAATGAGCAGTTCTTC | CASSPPGLASYNEQFF
TRBJ1-1 | . | . | TRBV15 | TGTGCCACCAGCAGAGGTGCCGGCCGGGGGCCTGAAGCTTTCTTT | CATSRGAGRGPEAFF
TRBJ2-7 | . | TRBD1 | TRBV13 | TGTGCCAGCAGCTCTAGGGGGGACAGGGGAAGACCCTACGAGCAGTACTTC | CASSSRGDRGRPYEQYF
TRBJ1-1 | . | . | TRBV21-1 | TGTGCCAGCAGGGGATCAGACAGCATAATGGACACTGAAGCTTTCTTT | CASRGSDSIMDTEAFF
TRBJ1-6 | . | . | TRBV18 | TGTGCCAGCTCACAAGGAGCCGTGAATTCACCCCTCCACTTT | CASSQGAVNSPLHF
TRBJ2-1 | . | . | TRBV7-8 | TGTGCCAGCAGCAAGGTGGGAGGGGGTACGTACAATGAGCAGTTCTTC | CASSKVGGGTYNEQFF
TRBJ2-1 | . | . | TRBV4-1 | TGCGCCAGCAGCCAAGAAGAGGGGCGTGAGCAGTTCTTC | CASSQEEGREQFF
TRBJ2-1 | . | . | TRBV29-1 | TGCAGCGTTGACGGGGGTCTCCACAATGAGCAGTTCTTC | CSVDGGLHNEQFF
TRBJ1-3 | . | . | TRBV18 | TGTGCCAGCTCACCACCTTCGACAGGCGCGGGAAACACCATATATTTT | CASSPPSTGAGNTIYF
TRBJ1-3 | . | TRBD1 | TRBV7-8 | TGTGCCAGCAGCTTTGGGACAGGGAGTGGAAACACCATATATTTT | CASSFGTGSGNTIYF
TRBJ2-5 | once | . | TRBV7-3 | TGTGCCAGCAGCCGTGGAGTTGAGGAGACCCAGTACTTC | CASSRGVEETQYF
TRBJ2-3 | . | TRBD1 | TRBV29-1 | TGCAGCTGCTCACAGGGGGACGATACGCAGTATTTT | CSCSQGDDTQYF
TRBJ2-1 | . | TRBD2 | TRBV4-1 | TGCGCCAGCAGCCAAGGCCGGTGGGAGCGGGGGGGCCGGGTGGATGAGCAGTTCTTC | CASSQGRWERGGRVDEQFF